This T cell receptor beta chain appears in the sequencing data of a study of OX40 agonist ivuxolimab in advanced cancers. Study at large: Patients in the trial were receiving intravenous ivuxolimab every 2 weeks, at doses of 0.01 to 10 mg/kg.

Germline V CDR1 and CDR2: LGHNA, YNFKEQ. This CDR3 is 16 amino acids long. After removal of 2 bases from V and 7 bases from J, the junction contained 7 bases not matched to a gene. Assay: immunoSEQ multiplex PCR; the TCRdb copy retains only in-frame clones and omits some. The data hold about 22,000 clones, with over 80% observed a single time. In regard to this clone: Its antigen is still unknown.

Study-level points and caveats: Averaged across samples, CD8+ T cells carried more expanded clones than CD4+ did. Normalized expansion of T-cell clones was also low for some nonresponders.

This TCR came from an adult with an advanced solid tumor such as melanoma, head and neck, liver or kidney cancer. This sample comprised CD4+ or CD8+ T cells sorted from blood, obtained in a trial of the OX40 agonist ivuxolimab. The gene calls are TRBV4-2 and TRBJ2-1; TRBD2 matches at 11 bases. DNA of the CDR3: TGTGCCAGCAGCCAACGACTAGCGGGGTCCGGGAATGAGCAGTTCTTC. Protein product: CASSQRLAGSGNEQFF.